The TCR beta chain under discussion was sequenced for a study of response to subunit inactivated influenza vaccine. This clonotype was seen at least ten times. The CDR3 runs 16 residues. Per the germline V gene, CDR1 is LNHNV and CDR2 is YYDKDF (reference sequence). The V and J ends lost 8 bases and 3 bases, in that order; junction bases with no gene match: 11. TCRdb used MiXCR to reprocess the RT-PCR reads, holding one entry per CDR3 protein. The table lists 560,000 or so distinct CDR3 sequences, less than 8% of them singletons. The chain joins TRBV15 to TRBJ2-1; 9 nucleotides agree with TRBD1. This TCR came from a man aged 50-75 years who received an inactivated influenza vaccine. The sequencing here drew on PBMCs from blood, taken around 25 months after vaccination. The CDR3 coding sequence is TGTGCCACCGAAAGAGGGGGGACAGGGATCTACAATGAGCAGTTCTTC. Protein product: CATERGGTGIYNEQFF.